This T cell receptor (beta chain) was obtained from a study of cytomegalovirus exposure and HLA in healthy donors (dated by TCRdb to 2016 to 2017). Background on the whole study: A later analysis indicated that the roughly 130 validation repertoires were generated on the platform also employed for the 600 to 750 repertoires of the first cohort. The study was designed to test whether signatures of past pathogen exposure could be identified by cataloging public T cell receptors. Along with the approximately 650-subject first cohort, a separate validation cohort of about 110 different subjects was used. To predict cytomegalovirus infection status, the study brought together high-throughput TCR immunosequencing, statistical association of individual TCRs with disease status, and machine learning. Beyond this particular receptor, the publication reports: A few of the identified cytomegalovirus-associated TCR beta chains were confirmed in vitro to be specific for cytomegalovirus antigens. Of the cluster scores, about 94% were above 0 in a later analysis, which found that TCRs clustered in the first cohort also tended to co-occur in the approximately 110 validation repertoires. In both the original and validation cohorts, the classifier was reported to diagnose cytomegalovirus status with high specificity and sensitivity. In the study, roughly 160 TCR beta chains were listed as associated with cytomegalovirus. The validation cohort had no HLA typing available for a later analysis, so co-occurrence within that cohort was assessed over all 130 or so repertoires. The authors suggested that the approach could potentially be extended to other disease states and immunological phenotypes. Across donors, most TCR sequences were observed very rarely, whereas some public TCRs were present in many individuals.

A distance of 10 bases separates the germline ends of V and J, which lose 0 bases and 6 bases respectively. The germline V gene supplies CDR1 SGHRS and CDR2 YFSETQ. From cysteine to phenylalanine, the CDR3 is 13 amino acids long. Here the CDR3 DNA is all that survives: 39 bases in frame from base 1. The donors were included in the validation cohort of 120 subjects, a group kept apart from the approximately 650-subject first cohort. The method behind the library was the immunoSEQ multiplex PCR assay. The authors' analysis ran thus. A statistical classification framework was built to diagnose cytomegalovirus status from the catalog of TCR beta chain sequences. The immuneACCESS repertoire file appears here via TCRdb, limited to in-frame rearrangements. These files lack a portion of the clones; in checked studies, under half of the deficit traces to unresolved V genes, and the cause of the others is not known. That table furnishes V, J and clone size, whereas the DNA furnished D and trimming. This sample lists about 140,000 clones; roughly nine tenths were detected once. The ten largest clones add up to roughly 3% of the sample.

As concerns this clone: No antigen is known for it. Nothing much larger sits one base from this clone, and base qualities are not available.

The sequencing sample was made of PBMCs. This sequence was found in a man younger than 35 in good health and CMV-seronegative. Recombination joined TRBV5-1 with TRBJ2-7, with the D gene call left open. The CDR3 has the sequence CASSLEAAGEQYF. At the DNA level, the sequence is TGCGCCAGCAGCTTGGAGGCGGCCGGCGAGCAGTACTTC.